This T cell receptor (beta chain) came from a study of shared clonotypes between healthy human individuals. Background on the study: CD4 naive and CD4 memory each took three plates per donor, while CD8 naive took two and CD8 memory one.

Method: immunoSEQ multiplex PCR; TCRdb's copy keeps in-frame clones and lacks some. This table holds some 650,000 clones, less than 98% found once. What was sequenced was naive CD4+ T cells sorted from blood. Subset defined: CD45RA+ positively selected. The source of this sequence is a woman in her twenties or thirties in good health.

The CDR3 nucleotides are TGTGCCAGCAGTGAAGTGGGACTAGCCTCCTACAATGAGCAGTTCTTC. Translated: CASSEVGLASYNEQFF. V is TRBV2 and J is TRBJ2-1; TRBD2 matches at 9 bases. The CDR3 extends over 16 amino acids. The germline V gene encodes CDR1 SNHLY and CDR2 FYNNEI. After removal of 1 base from V and 0 bases from J, the junction contained 1 base not matched to a gene.